A selection of T cell receptor beta chains follows, all from one sample in a study of spatial heterogeneity in lung cancer. TCRdb fed the 5' RACE reads into MiXCR, producing one record per CDR3 protein. The sample records approximately 4,100 distinct CDR3 sequences, more than 7% being singletons. Here the sequenced sample was PBMCs, taken at surgery. The receptors derive from a female donor with early-stage non-small cell lung cancer. Each CDR3 is given with its conserved first and last residue.

>TRBV20-1|TRBJ1-5
CSASGAGGSQPQHF
>TRBV7-2|TRBJ2-7
CASSRSGQLYEQYF
>TRBV2|TRBJ2-5
CASSRDRGRHGTQYF
>TRBV20-1|TRBJ2-7
CSAARDRPTYEQYF
>TRBV6-2/TRBV6-3|TRBJ2-2
CASSPRSGLAGRGELFF
>TRBV25-1|TRBJ1-1
CASRLGAGNTEAFF
>TRBV7-2|TRBJ1-1
CASSLFYTKGPNTEAFF
>TRBV6-2/TRBV6-3|TRBJ2-1
CASSYGDGEQFF
>TRBV20-1|TRBJ2-3
CSAPPGGASTDTQYF
>TRBV5-5|TRBJ2-4
CASSPTLAKNIQYF
>TRBV23-1|TRBJ2-3
CASSNPGTGDQDGTQYF
>TRBV10-3|TRBJ1-6
CAISIGEDNSPLHF
>TRBV7-9|TRBJ2-1
CASSSDTHNEQFF
>TRBV11-2|TRBJ1-5
CASSQGGPQHF
>TRBV29-1|TRBJ2-1
CSAKRASGGYEQFF
>TRBV12-3/TRBV12-4|TRBJ1-1
CASSFQGVGTEAFF
>TRBV18|TRBJ2-1
CASSPSEGVSYNEQFF
>TRBV21-1|TRBJ2-7
CASSKVRGVPRYEQYF
>TRBV27|TRBJ1-4
CASSFQGSNEKLFF
>TRBV28|TRBJ1-2
CASSLQGQGRGYTF
>TRBV7-6|TRBJ2-7
CASSSLGSGGAYEQYF
>TRBV11-2|TRBJ2-1
CASSLPLAVTRQFF
>TRBV7-2|TRBJ1-5
CASSSDRGLYSNQPQHF
>TRBV5-4|TRBJ2-3
CASSSIGGAATQYF
>TRBV29-1|TRBJ2-7
CSVSGSHEQYF
>TRBV6-5|TRBJ2-1
CASSLTSGGADEQFF
>TRBV11-2|TRBJ2-5
CASSLEWETQYF